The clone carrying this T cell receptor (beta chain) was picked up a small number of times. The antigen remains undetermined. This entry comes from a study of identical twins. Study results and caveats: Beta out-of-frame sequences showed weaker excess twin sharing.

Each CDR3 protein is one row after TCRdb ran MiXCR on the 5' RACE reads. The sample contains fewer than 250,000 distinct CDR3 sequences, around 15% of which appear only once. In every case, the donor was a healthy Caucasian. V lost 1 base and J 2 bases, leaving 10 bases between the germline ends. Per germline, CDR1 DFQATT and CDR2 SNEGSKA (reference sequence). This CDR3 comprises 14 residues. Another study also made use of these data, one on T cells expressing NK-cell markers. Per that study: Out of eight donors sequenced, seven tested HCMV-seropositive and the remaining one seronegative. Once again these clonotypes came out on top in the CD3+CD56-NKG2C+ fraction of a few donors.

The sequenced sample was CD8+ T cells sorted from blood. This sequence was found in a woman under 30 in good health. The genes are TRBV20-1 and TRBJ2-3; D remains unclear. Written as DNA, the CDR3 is TGCAGTGCTAGAGGGGAAACCCCCACAGATACGCAGTATTTT. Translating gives CSARGETPTDTQYF.